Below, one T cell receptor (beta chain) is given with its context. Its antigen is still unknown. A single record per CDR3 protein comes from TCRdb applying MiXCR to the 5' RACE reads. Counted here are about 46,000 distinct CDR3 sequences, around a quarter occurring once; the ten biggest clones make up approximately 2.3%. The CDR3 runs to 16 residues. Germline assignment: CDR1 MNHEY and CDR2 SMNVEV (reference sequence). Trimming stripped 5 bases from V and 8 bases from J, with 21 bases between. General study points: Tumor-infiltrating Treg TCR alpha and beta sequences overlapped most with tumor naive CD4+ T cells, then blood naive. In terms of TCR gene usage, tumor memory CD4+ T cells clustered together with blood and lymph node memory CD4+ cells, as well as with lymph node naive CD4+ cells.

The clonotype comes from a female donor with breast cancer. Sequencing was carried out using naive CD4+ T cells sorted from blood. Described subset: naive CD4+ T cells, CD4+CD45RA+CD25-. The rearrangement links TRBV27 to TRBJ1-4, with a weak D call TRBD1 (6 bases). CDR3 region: CASSRKQGPLVEKLFF. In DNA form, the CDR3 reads TGTGCCAGCAGTCGAAAACAGGGACCTTTAGTGGAAAAACTGTTTTTT.